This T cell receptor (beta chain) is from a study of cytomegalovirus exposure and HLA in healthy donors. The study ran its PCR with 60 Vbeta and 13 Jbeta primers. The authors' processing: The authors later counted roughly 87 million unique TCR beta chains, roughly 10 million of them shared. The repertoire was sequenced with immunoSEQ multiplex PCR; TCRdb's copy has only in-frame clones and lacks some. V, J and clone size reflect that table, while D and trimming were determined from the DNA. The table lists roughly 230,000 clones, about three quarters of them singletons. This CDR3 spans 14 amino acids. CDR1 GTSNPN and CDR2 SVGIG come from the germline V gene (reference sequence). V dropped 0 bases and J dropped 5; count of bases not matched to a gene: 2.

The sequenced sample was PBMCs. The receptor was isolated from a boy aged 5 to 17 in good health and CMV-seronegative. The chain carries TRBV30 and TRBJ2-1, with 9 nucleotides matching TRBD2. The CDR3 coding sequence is TGTGCCTGGAGTGTATTAGCGGGGGACAATGAGCAGTTCTTC. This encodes CAWSVLAGDNEQFF.